Each of the 5 T cell receptor beta chains below was sequenced from the same sample in a study of beta chain features in type 1 diabetes. Expressed TCRB transcripts got sequenced, as all isolated RNA was reverse transcribed. The data were produced by immunoSEQ multiplex PCR, yet TCRdb's version contains in-frame clones alone and is incomplete. The table records under 400,000 clones, 11% to 15% of them present only once. The specimen sequenced was central memory CD4+ T cells from blood. The origin of the receptors is a man younger than 45 in good health.

This clone was seen more than once but under ten times. The J gene is TRBJ1-1, the V gene TRBV6-1, with a possible D match to TRBD1 (6 bases). This CDR3 region has 15 residues. Germline loops: CDR1 MNHNS, CDR2 SASEGT. V gave up 2 bases and J gave up 4 bases, with 14 bases separating them. The CDR3 spells CASSERGARGTEAFF. The CDR3 DNA follows: TGTGCCAGCAGTGAAAGGGGGGCTCGGGGCACTGAAGCTTTCTTT.

The chain couples TRBV7-3 to TRBJ2-1; D remains ambiguous. This CDR3 has 12 residues. Trimming shortened V by 6 bases and J by 2 bases, and 5 bases separated the two germline ends. Looked up from germline, CDR1 is SGHTA and CDR2 is FQGTGA. The CDR3: CASRGTYNEQFF. DNA for the CDR3: TGTGCCAGCAGAGGGACCTACAATGAGCAGTTCTTC.

This chain connects TRBV19 to TRBJ1-5, with D unresolved. This CDR3 comprises 15 residues. Trimming took off 3 bases at V and 0 bases at J, with 9 bases between the two ends. Germline V gene lookup returns CDR1 LNHDA and CDR2 SQIVND (reference sequence). The CDR3, as DNA: TGTGCCAGTAGTATGCCGCAGTATAGCAATCAGCCCCAGCATTTT. Amino acid sequence: CASSMPQYSNQPQHF.

This clone was seen only a few times. This rearrangement joins TRBV19 to TRBJ2-3; tentative D call: TRBD1 (6 bases). Germline V gene lookup returns CDR1 LNHDA and CDR2 SQIVND (reference sequence). Trimming cost V 0 bases and J 1 base, with 11 bases left between them. This CDR3 spans 16 amino acids. CDR3 DNA sequence: TGTGCCAGTAGTATAGAAACAGGGCTCGGCACAGATACGCAGTATTTT. Protein product: CASSIETGLGTDTQYF.

This clone was seen many times. This chain uses TRBV5-4 with TRBJ2-1; D call uncertain. V lost 4 bases and J lost 3, with 5 bases in between. CDR3 length: 12 residues. Germline-derived CDR1 and CDR2 are SGHNT and YYREEE (reference sequence). CDR3 residues: CASSGRYNEQFF. The DNA for the CDR3 is TGTGCCAGCAGCGGACGCTACAATGAGCAGTTCTTC.